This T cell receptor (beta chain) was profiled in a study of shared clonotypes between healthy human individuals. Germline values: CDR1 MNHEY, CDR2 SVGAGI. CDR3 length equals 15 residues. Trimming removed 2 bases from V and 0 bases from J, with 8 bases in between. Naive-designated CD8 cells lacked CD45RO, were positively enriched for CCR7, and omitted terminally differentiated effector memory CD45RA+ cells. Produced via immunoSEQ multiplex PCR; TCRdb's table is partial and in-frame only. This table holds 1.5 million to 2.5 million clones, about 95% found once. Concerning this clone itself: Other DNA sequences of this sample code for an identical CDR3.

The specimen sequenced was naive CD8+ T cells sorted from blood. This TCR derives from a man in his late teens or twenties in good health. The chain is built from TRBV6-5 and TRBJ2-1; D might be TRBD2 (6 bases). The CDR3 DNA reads TGTGCCAGCAGTTACGCGGGGAGCTCCTACAATGAGCAGTTCTTC. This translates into CASSYAGSSYNEQFF.